This T cell receptor (beta chain) comes out of a study of regulatory T cells in long-lasting Graves disease. Notes on this clonotype: The antigen remains unidentified.

Study observations and caveats: Possibly, too few samples lowered accuracy. Persistent-disease Graves' patients showed less TCR diversity than new cases.

Time point meaning: persistent/refractory GD, antithyroid drugs over 5 years with positive TRAb. From PBMCs, RNA was extracted and then used to make the TCR library. The CDR3 length is 14 residues. The V segment lost 1 base and the J segment 4 bases; nucleotides outside the gene matches: 5. Germline assignment: CDR1 DFQATT and CDR2 SNEGSKA (reference sequence). Arm-PCR of CDR3 regions and iRepertoire HTBI primers were the basis on which TCR beta libraries were built. One entry per CDR3 protein results from TCRdb running MiXCR on the multiplex PCR reads. The table shows about 660,000 distinct CDR3 sequences, with 25% to 35% occurring only once.

The starting material was peripheral blood mononuclear cells (PBMCs), obtained when the disease was refractory, from a patient treated with antithyroid drugs. The clonotype comes from a female donor with Graves disease. V gene TRBV20-1 combines with J gene TRBJ2-5; 8 bases align to TRBD2. In DNA, the CDR3 is TGCAGTGCTAGAGGAGCGGGAGCACGAGAGACCCAGTACTTC. It codes for CSARGAGARETQYF.